This T cell receptor beta chain was sequenced for a study of blood T cell repertoires in COVID-19 (dated by TCRdb to 2018 to 2020). The study in broad terms: Collaborator samples came from the United States, Italy and Spain and covered acute and convalescent phases of COVID-19. The prospective study material was composed of cDNA or gDNA derived from T cells, B-cell-depleted T cells, or PBMCs. Deeply sampled blood TCRbeta repertoires from subjects exposed to, actively infected with, or recovered from COVID-19 were included in the dataset. The repertoires were made available in a free public database intended to serve as a resource for research on the immune response to SARS-CoV-2. The samples were drawn from the first 160 participants of the ongoing ImmuneRACE study and from about 1,200 subjects provided by 6 global collaborators. Nearly every sample came with metadata listing a de-identified subject ID, COVID-19 status, age in years and sex. HLA class I and class II types, where available, came from metadata supplied by the sample provider rather than from assay-based typing.

The research as a whole found: Clinical and demographic metadata were provided uncurated, with the amount varying by source and participant.

The cysteine opens and the phenylalanine closes a CDR3 of 13 amino acids. Here the CDR3 DNA is all that survives: 39 bases in frame from base 1. CDR1 is given as KGHDR and CDR2 as SFDVKD, both from the germline V gene. V lost 2 bases and J lost 11 bases; the stretch between them is 12 bases long. TCRbeta CDR3 regions were amplified from genomic DNA using the immunoSEQ Assay, a bias-controlled multiplex PCR. In the authors' own workflow: The number of nucleated cells in each sample was estimated by amplification of reference gene primers within the assay. To quantify the absolute abundance of each unique TCRbeta CDR3 rearrangement, sequence reads were collapsed and filtered. For each sample, productive Simpson clonality was calculated by taking the square root of Simpson's diversity index across productive rearrangements. As stored in TCRdb, this immuneACCESS dataset retains in-frame rearrangements with V and J assigned. A fraction of the clones does not appear; measured against another copy, unresolved V genes explain less than half of the discrepancy, and the remainder lacks a known reason. V and J calls and clone size are given by that table; D and trimming were obtained from the DNA. The sample yields over 200,000 clones; more than 75% were counted once. Together, the top ten hold around 0.98% of the sample.

Another Seattle source contributed samples from volunteer blood donors who had recovered from COVID-19. Whole blood was collected in K2EDTA tubes by collaborating institutions according to the institutions' own protocols. For TCRbeta analysis, collaborators shipped samples in one of three forms: frozen whole blood, isolated PBMCs, or DNA extracted from either of those sample types. Details on this clone: No antigen is known for it. No much larger clone is present one base from it, and per-base qualities are unavailable.

This sequence was found in a woman aged 40 to 49 who had recovered from COVID-19. The chain is made from TRBV24-1 and TRBJ2-1, with TRBD1 tentatively as D gene (5 bases match). The sample comprised peripheral blood. The encoded CDR3 is CATSDSWGLKQFF. The DNA is TGTGCCACCAGTGATTCTTGGGGCTTGAAGCAGTTCTTC.